Shown below are 14 T cell receptor beta chains from a single sample sequenced in a study of T cells in Graves' hyperthyroidism and ophthalmopathy. Amplification targeted TCR beta CDR3 regions from RNA transcripts. Initially, a first-round RT-PCR of the TCR CDR3 employed the HTBI primer set. TCRdb reanalysed the multiplex PCR reads using MiXCR and keeps one entry per CDR3 protein. The data contain 500,000 to 650,000 distinct CDR3 sequences, around 43% of them singletons. Sequencing used peripheral blood or thyroid tissue (not recorded which). Receptors originate from an adult woman with Graves' disease, either hyperthyroidism or ophthalmopathy (not recorded which).

This clonotype appeared many times. The chain carries TRBV7-2 and TRBJ1-6; D remains ambiguous. The CDR3 contains 13 residues. The germline V gene has CDR1 SGHTA and CDR2 FQGNSA. V was cut by 4 bases and J by 16 bases, with 17 bases left in between. The CDR3: CASSSFRNPRLHF. As DNA, the CDR3 is TGTGCCAGCAGCTCCTTTCGGAACCCACGGCTCCACTTT.

The V and J genes are TRBV10-3 and TRBJ2-2; 7 nucleotides align to TRBD1. The V gene's germline CDR1 is ENHRY and CDR2 SYGVKD. The CDR3 is 16 amino acids. With V trimmed by 3 bases and J by 0 bases, 4 bases remained unmatched. The CDR3 protein is CAISDRQGANTGELFF. The CDR3 bases are TGTGCCATCAGTGATAGGCAGGGGGCGAACACCGGGGAGCTGTTTTTT.

CDR3 sequence: CASSLNGLRGGKTQYF. As DNA, the CDR3 is TGTGCCAGCAGTCTTAATGGTTTACGGGGGGGGAAGACCCAGTACTTC. The chain combines TRBV7-9 with TRBJ2-5, with TRBD2 identical over 8 bases. V was clipped by 6 bases and J by 6 bases; unmatched bases: 15. The CDR3 runs to 16 residues. Per the germline V gene, CDR1 is SEHNR and CDR2 is FQNEAQ (reference sequence).

The chain is built from TRBV24-1 and TRBJ1-2; 7 positions match TRBD1. This CDR3 contains 14 residues. CDR1 is KGHDR, CDR2 SFDVKD, per germline. V trimming: 3 bases; J trimming: 5 bases; junction bases outside the gene matches: 5. The CDR3: CATSDEQGLYGYTF. CDR3 coding DNA: TGTGCCACCAGTGATGAACAGGGGTTGTATGGCTACACCTTC.

This clonotype was counted once. The genes are TRBV10-3 and TRBJ2-5; tentatively, D is TRBD1 (6 bases). The V end was cut by 3 bases, the J end by 9 bases, with 14 bases between. CDR3 length: 13 residues. Germline V CDR1 and CDR2: ENHRY, SYGVKD. The CDR3 sequence: CAISDRGNQPQYF. The CDR3 region has the DNA TGTGCCATCAGTGACAGGGGCAATCAGCCCCAGTACTTC.

The V call is TRBV7-2, the J call TRBJ2-7; D gene unclear. Trimming took 3 bases from V and 0 from J, leaving 15 bases between them. Germline V gene sequence: CDR1 SGHTA, CDR2 FQGNSA. The CDR3 sequence is 16 residues long. The CDR3 spells CASSFPSGLSSYEQYF. The CDR3 nucleotides read TGTGCCAGCAGCTTCCCTTCAGGTCTGAGCTCCTACGAGCAGTACTTC.

CDR3 coding DNA: TGTGCCAGCAGCGGTACAGGGGGCAGGAATTCACCCCTCCACTTT. It translates to CASSGTGGRNSPLHF. The chain couples TRBV2 to TRBJ1-6; 9 positions agree with TRBD1. CDR1 and CDR2 from the germline V gene are SNHLY and FYNNEI. The CDR3 runs to 15 residues. V was pared by 6 bases and J by 7 bases, with 7 bases of the junction left unmatched.

The rearrangement joins TRBV24-1 to TRBJ1-3; D is unresolved. The CDR3 runs 16 residues. The V end lost 6 bases, the J end lost 2 bases, and 16 bases lay between the germline ends. Germline V gives CDR1 KGHDR, CDR2 SFDVKD. The chain's CDR3 is CATSHSTSGAGNTIYF. The CDR3 DNA is TGTGCCACCAGTCACTCAACCTCGGGAGCTGGAAACACCATATATTTT.

V usage is TRBV29-1 and J usage is TRBJ2-5; 14 bases are a match to TRBD2. This CDR3 has 17 amino acids. V gave up 3 bases and J gave up 1 base; unmatched junction bases: 7. Germline-derived CDR1 and CDR2 are SQVTM and ANQGSEA. The CDR3 nucleotides are TGCAGCGTTGATTCGCCGGGACTAGCGGGAGCCCAAGAGACCCAGTACTTC. It translates to CSVDSPGLAGAQETQYF. The full variable domain, its missing parts supplied by reference TRBV29-1 and TRBJ2-5, is SAVISQKPSRDICQRGTSLTIQCQVDSQVTMMFWYRQQPGQSLTLIATANQGSEATYESGFVIDKFPISRPNLTFSTLTVSNMSPEDSSIYLCSVDSPGLAGAQETQYFGPGTRLLVL.

The chain couples TRBV24-1 to TRBJ2-5; 8 nucleotides align to TRBD1. The CDR3 consists of 15 residues. Trimming removed 6 bases from V and 2 bases from J; junction bases left unmatched: 7. Germline CDR1 is KGHDR and CDR2 is SFDVKD. Here the CDR3 reads CATSLSGQGQETQYF. As DNA, the CDR3 is TGTGCCACCAGTCTGTCAGGACAGGGACAAGAGACCCAGTACTTC.

A word on this clonotype: Mismatch with germline at one junction end may stem from a read error. This sequence joins TRBV5-1 and TRBJ1-4, with D unresolved. CDR1 and CDR2 (germline): SGHRS, YFSETQ. There are 14 residues in the CDR3. The CDR3 sequence: CASSLDAASGKLLF. The CDR3 bases are TGCGCCAGCAGCTTGGACGCGGCTTCGGGAAAACTGCTTTTT. Drawing the rest from reference TRBV5-1 and TRBJ1-4, the complete variable domain is KAGVTQTPRYLIKTRGQQVTLSCSPISGHRSVSWYQQTPGQGLQFLFEYFSETQRNKGNFPGRFSGRQFSNSRSEMNVSTLELGDSALYLCASSLDAASGKLLFGSGTQLSVL.

This chain links TRBV10-2 with TRBJ1-2; D gene uncertain. The CDR3 runs 15 residues. Germline CDR1 WSHSY, CDR2 SAAADI. V lost 6 bases and J lost 1, with 15 bases in between. CDR3: CASSLVGSRNYGYTF. As DNA, the CDR3 is TGCGCCAGCAGCCTTGTGGGGTCCCGTAACTATGGCTACACCTTC.

This clonotype came up once. The chain is built from TRBV19 and TRBJ1-6; no definite D call. Germline V gives CDR1 LNHDA, CDR2 SQIVND (reference sequence). V shed 11 bases and J shed 0 bases, with 26 bases lying between them. The CDR3 totals 19 residues. Here the CDR3 DNA reads TGTGCCGTAGAGAACTCGCCCGGACCGACGAGCTCCTATAATTCACCCCTCCACTTT. It yields the protein CAVENSPGPTSSYNSPLHF. The full variable domain, in which reference TRBV19 and TRBJ1-6 provide the parts outside the CDR3, is DGGITQSPKYLFRKEGQNVTLSCEQNLNHDAMYWYRQDPGQGLRLIYYSQIVNDFQKGDIAEGYSVSREKKESFPLTVTSAQKNPTAFYLCAVENSPGPTSSYNSPLHFGNGTRLTVT.

Ten or more counts support this clonotype. The genes are TRBV14 and TRBJ2-2, with TRBD2 identical over 8 bases. The CDR3 spans 16 residues. Trimming removed 1 base from V and 6 bases from J; junction bases left unmatched: 7. Germline loops: CDR1 SGHDN, CDR2 FVKESK. The CDR3 reads CASSQVSGNIAGELFF. CDR3 DNA sequence: TGTGCCAGCAGCCAAGTTAGCGGGAATATCGCCGGGGAGCTGTTTTTT.